The subject of this entry is one TCR beta chain. Its antigen is unknown. These data are taken from a study of cytomegalovirus exposure and HLA in healthy donors. General observations from the study: The presence/absence work took it that sequencing depth was about the same across donors. One later analysis reportedly identified an Asian-associated ancestry cluster that showed fewer N-insertions than the approximately 700-donor mean. Most TCR sequences were rare, but some public TCRs occurred in many donors. The productive fraction for most TCR beta V segments was about 87% or about 30% in an earlier analysis.

The germline CDR1 and CDR2 sequences are MDHEN and SYDVKM. The CDR3 covers 17 residues. The V end lost 2 bases, the J end lost 4 bases, and 18 bases lay between the germline ends. Both 60 Vbeta primers and 13 Jbeta primers went into the PCR. The method was immunoSEQ multiplex PCR; TCRdb's version includes in-frame clones alone and lacks a portion of them. Its listing shows some 140,000 clones. This receptor was identified in a middle-aged woman in good health and CMV-seronegative. Sequenced input: PBMCs. The genes are TRBV28 and TRBJ1-3; unclear D gene. CDR3 amino acids: CASSLIVGSVSGNTIYF. The DNA of the CDR3 is TGTGCCAGCAGTTTAATTGTAGGGAGCGTATCCGGAAACACCATATATTTT. The full variable domain, its missing parts supplied by reference TRBV28 and TRBJ1-3, is DVKVTQSSRYLVKRTGEKVFLECVQDMDHENMFWYRQDPGLGLRLIYFSYDVKMKEKGDIPEGYSVSREKKERFSLILESASTNQTSMYLCASSLIVGSVSGNTIYFGEGSWLTVV.